What follows are 23 T cell receptor beta chains derived from one specimen sequenced in a study of regulatory T cells in long-lasting Graves disease. The time point is: newly diagnosed GD, antithyroid drugs for less than 3 months. PBMC RNA served as the TCR library source. Through Arm-PCR of CDR3 regions and iRepertoire HTBI primers, TCR beta libraries were built. TCRdb processed the multiplex PCR reads anew with MiXCR; each CDR3 protein has one entry. The table has about 350,000 distinct CDR3 sequences, about a sixth seen once. The same specimen was also included in a second study, on T cells in Graves' hyperthyroidism and ophthalmopathy.

Here the sequenced sample was peripheral blood mononuclear cells (PBMCs), taken at new diagnosis, from a patient treated with antithyroid drugs. The source of these receptors is a man aged 35 to 55 with Graves disease.

This clonotype has a count of ten or more. V and J are TRBV6-2 or TRBV6-3 and TRBJ1-5; 7 positions agree with TRBD1. The germline CDR1 and CDR2 sequences are MNHEY and SVGEGT. Unmatched junction bases numbered 10, after V lost 2 bases and J lost 0 bases. CDR3 length: 18 residues. In DNA form, the CDR3 reads TGTGCCAGCAGTTACCCCAGGGAAGGGACAGATAGCAATCAGCCCCAGCATTTT. It specifies CASSYPREGTDSNQPQHF.

The genes are TRBV5-1 and TRBJ2-1, with TRBD1 matching over 10 bases. Losses at the gene ends were 4 bases for V and 9 bases for J; bases not matched to a gene: 13. Germline CDR1 and CDR2: SGHRS and YFSETQ. This CDR3 has 16 residues. CDR3 region: CASSPSPGQGFGEQFF. CDR3 bases: TGCGCCAGCAGCCCGTCCCCGGGACAGGGGTTTGGTGAGCAGTTCTTC.

For this clonotype: A much larger clone differs by one base, so this may be a read error. The chain combines TRBV2 with TRBJ2-3, with 11 bases that match TRBD2. Germline CDR1 and CDR2: SNHLY and FYNNEI. The CDR3 length is 16 residues. The CDR3 reads CAGSAETSGGVDTQYF. For the CDR3, the DNA is TGTGCCGGCAGTGCCGAAACTAGCGGGGGAGTAGATACGCAGTATTTT.

This clonotype was picked up a small number of times. A read error may be the cause here, since a much bigger clone is one base away. This sequence joins TRBV2 and TRBJ2-1, with 12 bases matching TRBD1. CDR1 is SNHLY, CDR2 FYNNEI, per germline. With 7 bases clipped from V and 2 bases from J, the junction kept 6 bases outside the gene matches. The CDR3 covers 16 residues. The CDR3 bases are TGTGCCAGCACTGGGACAGGGGGCACCGCCTACAATGAGCAGTTCTTC. Encoded protein: CASTGTGGTAYNEQFF.

This chain joins TRBV12-3 or TRBV12-4 and TRBJ2-2, with D hard to call. The CDR3 contains 11 residues. Between the trimmed V and J ends, which lost 7 bases and 6 bases, there was a span of 6 bases. CDR3 amino acids: CASIGAGELFF. CDR3 coding DNA: TGTGCCAGCATCGGAGCCGGGGAGCTGTTTTTT.

This clonotype was counted at least ten times. This rearrangement joins TRBV10-3 to TRBJ2-3; weak D call: TRBD1 (5 bases). Trimming shortened V by 5 bases and J by 0 bases, and 12 bases separated the two germline ends. This CDR3 has 15 amino acids. Germline V gene sequence: CDR1 ENHRY, CDR2 SYGVKD. The CDR3 region is CAISLGRRSTDTQYF. In DNA, the CDR3 is TGTGCCATCAGTTTGGGGCGGCGAAGCACAGATACGCAGTATTTT.

There are a few counts of this clonotype. J is TRBJ2-3 and V is TRBV19; the D gene is possibly TRBD2 (5 bases). The CDR3 runs 16 residues. Germline V gene data show CDR1 as LNHDA and CDR2 as SQIVND (reference sequence). V was cut by 4 bases and J by 1 base, with 15 bases left in between. DNA of the CDR3: TGTGCCAGTAGTACCTCTCAGCGGTTCGGCACAGATACGCAGTATTTT. This codes for CASSTSQRFGTDTQYF.

The sample holds many counts of this clonotype. This rearrangement joins TRBV6-1 to TRBJ1-1; 7 positions agree with TRBD1. CDR1 and CDR2 (germline): MNHNS, SASEGT. This CDR3 is 14 amino acids long. Trimming at V came to 8 bases and at J to 2 bases, leaving 8 bases not matched to a gene. CDR3 nucleotides: TGTGCCAGCTTAAGGGGGCTCGGAAACACTGAAGCTTTCTTT. The encoded protein is CASLRGLGNTEAFF.

To note about this clonotype: The junction shows a germline mismatch at one end, possibly a read error. The J gene is TRBJ1-2, the V gene TRBV5-8; possible D gene TRBD1, 5 bases. This CDR3 comprises 14 residues. Per germline, CDR1 SGHTS and CDR2 YDEGEE. CDR3 region: CASSSDVSGSGYTF. As DNA, the CDR3 is TGTGCCAGTAGCTCCGACGTATCAGGGAGTGGCTACACCTTC.

The sample holds many counts of this clonotype. This rearrangement joins TRBV7-2 to TRBJ2-5; D is unclear. The V end was cut by 5 bases, the J end by 5 bases, with 12 bases between. The CDR3 spans 13 residues. Germline V gives CDR1 SGHTA, CDR2 FQGNSA. The DNA of the CDR3 is TGTGCCAGCAGCCCCGGGTTCGGGGAGACCCAGTACTTC. Translation: CASSPGFGETQYF.

The chain employs TRBV30 and TRBJ1-4; TRBD1 matches 10 bases. Unmatched junction bases numbered 23, after V lost 6 bases and J lost 10 bases. Germline CDR1 is GTSNPN and CDR2 is SVGIG (reference sequence). The CDR3 is made up of 18 amino acids. The CDR3 loop reads CACSTKAGTGASGGKLFF. DNA of the CDR3: TGTGCCTGCTCAACCAAGGCCGGGACAGGGGCGTCCGGGGGAAAACTGTTTTTT.

V and J are TRBV30 and TRBJ2-5; D not certain. V was pared by 2 bases and J by 2 bases, with 12 bases between. The CDR3 runs to 14 residues. CDR1 is GTSNPN, CDR2 SVGIG, per germline (reference sequence). CDR3 loop: CAWSMVDLQETQYF. DNA of the CDR3: TGTGCCTGGAGTATGGTGGACCTACAAGAGACCCAGTACTTC. The full variable domain, with the rest looked up from reference TRBV30 and TRBJ2-5, is SQTIHQWPATLVQPVGSPLSLECTVEGTSNPNLYWYRQAAGRGLQLLFYSVGIGQISSEVPQNLSASRPQDRQFILSSKKLLLSDSGFYLCAWSMVDLQETQYFGPGTRLLVL.

In this sample, this clonotype turned up many times. The DNA for the CDR3 is TGCAGTGCTAGATTTTGGGGGGGCCGTTTTGAGACCCAGTACTTC. Translation gives CSARFWGGRFETQYF. The chain employs TRBV20-1 and TRBJ2-5; D may be TRBD2 (7 bases). Trimming shortened V by 2 bases and J by 5 bases, and 18 bases separated the two germline ends. Germline V CDR1 and CDR2: DFQATT, SNEGSKA (reference sequence). The CDR3 length is 15 residues.

This clonotype occurred many times. The chain is built from TRBV20-1 and TRBJ1-1; D possibly corresponds to TRBD1 (5 bases). This CDR3 contains 14 residues. In germline, CDR1 is DFQATT, CDR2 SNEGSKA (reference sequence). V was pared by 2 bases and J by 3 bases, with 13 bases between. The DNA of the CDR3 is TGCAGTGCTAGACCCCCAGGGATCGACACTGAAGCTTTCTTT. Amino acid sequence: CSARPPGIDTEAFF.

In this sample, this clonotype turned up many times. The CDR3 loop is CASSPRANNQPQHF. The DNA of the CDR3 is TGTGCCAGCAGCCCTCGAGCGAACAATCAGCCCCAGCATTTT. The chain recombines TRBV7-2 with TRBJ1-5; D is undetermined. The CDR3 is made up of 14 amino acids. Germline V gives CDR1 SGHTA, CDR2 FQGNSA. The V and J ends lost 5 bases and 3 bases respectively, with 11 bases between them. The whole variable domain, filled in from reference TRBV7-2 and TRBJ1-5, reads GAGVSQSPSNKVTEKGKDVELRCDPISGHTALYWYRQSLGQGLEFLIYFQGNSAPDKSGLPSDRFSAERTGGSVSTLTIQRTQQEDSAVYLCASSPRANNQPQHFGDGTRLSIL.

In this sample, this clonotype turned up many times. The chain is built from TRBV10-3 and TRBJ1-1, with TRBD1 matching 8 bases. Germline V CDR1 and CDR2: ENHRY, SYGVKD. The CDR3 spans 14 residues. V shed 6 bases and J 0 bases; nucleotides not matched to a gene: 3. In DNA form, the CDR3 reads TGTGCCATCAGCGCGGGACAGGTGAACACTGAAGCTTTCTTT. It yields the protein CAISAGQVNTEAFF.

This clonotype was detected a few times. The J gene is TRBJ2-7, the V gene TRBV7-2; D remains unclear. The length of the CDR3 is 14 residues. Germline CDR1 reads SGHTA; CDR2 reads FQGNSA. Trimming cost V 3 bases and J 5 bases, with 14 bases left between them. The CDR3 DNA is TGTGCCAGCAGCTTCCTACCCCTTATCCACGAGCAGTACTTC. Translation gives CASSFLPLIHEQYF.

This clonotype came up many times. The CDR3 region has the DNA TGTGCCAGCAGTTACAGGGGGTACAATGAGCAGTTCTTC. Translated: CASSYRGYNEQFF. The gene calls are TRBV6-5 and TRBJ2-1, with D tentatively TRBD1 (6 bases). The germline gives CDR1 MNHEY, CDR2 SVGAGI. CDR3 length equals 13 residues. Trimming removed 2 bases from V and 4 bases from J, with 6 bases in between.

This clonotype appeared many times. The rearrangement uses TRBV7-3 and TRBJ1-1; D not resolved. CDR1 is SGHTA and CDR2 is FQGTGA in the germline V gene. Trimming stripped 4 bases from V and 7 bases from J, with 13 bases between. CDR3 size: 13 residues. In DNA form, the CDR3 reads TGTGCCAGCAGCTCCGGCCCACGGGTTGAAGCTTTCTTT. Encoded protein: CASSSGPRVEAFF.

This clonotype was recorded many times. CDR3 bases: TGTGCCAGCAGCCAAGGAAATGTGTTCAGCAATCAGCCCCAGCATTTT. This translates into CASSQGNVFSNQPQHF. The chain recombines TRBV7-2 with TRBJ1-5; D unclear. Trimming pared 5 bases from V and 1 base from J, leaving 15 bases between. The length of the CDR3 is 16 residues. CDR1 is SGHTA and CDR2 is FQGNSA in the germline V gene. The variable domain in full, with the rest retrieved from reference TRBV7-2 and TRBJ1-5, is GAGVSQSPSNKVTEKGKDVELRCDPISGHTALYWYRQSLGQGLEFLIYFQGNSAPDKSGLPSDRFSAERTGGSVSTLTIQRTQQEDSAVYLCASSQGNVFSNQPQHFGDGTRLSIL.

This clonotype was recorded at least ten times. CDR3 in DNA: TGTGCCAGCAGCTTACAGGTGGTCCGAGCCTACGAGCAGTACTTC. Amino acids: CASSLQVVRAYEQYF. The chain is built from TRBV11-2 and TRBJ2-7; D is ambiguous. The germline CDR1 and CDR2 sequences are SGHAT and FQNNGV. The CDR3 contains 15 residues. Trimming cost V 2 bases and J 2 bases, with 13 bases left between them.

This clonotype showed up many times. The chain has TRBV7-3 and TRBJ1-1, with D hard to call. Per the germline V gene, CDR1 is SGHTA and CDR2 is FQGTGA. Between the trimmed V and J ends, which lost 1 base and 0 bases, there was a span of 9 bases. This CDR3 has 15 amino acids. CDR3 in amino acids: CASSLNPTLNTEAFF. CDR3 sequence (DNA): TGTGCCAGCAGCTTAAATCCCACTTTGAACACTGAAGCTTTCTTT.

J is TRBJ2-2 and V is TRBV28; a possible D gene is TRBD2 (5 bases). Germline V lookup: CDR1 MDHEN, CDR2 SYDVKM. The CDR3 consists of 17 residues. Trimming stripped 1 base from V and 1 base from J, with 13 bases between. CDR3 coding DNA: TGTGCCAGCAGTTTATTGCTTTCTAGCTGGAACACCGGGGAGCTGTTTTTT. Residues: CASSLLLSSWNTGELFF. The full variable domain, completed using reference TRBV28 and TRBJ2-2, is DVKVTQSSRYLVKRTGEKVFLECVQDMDHENMFWYRQDPGLGLRLIYFSYDVKMKEKGDIPEGYSVSREKKERFSLILESASTNQTSMYLCASSLLLSSWNTGELFFGEGSRLTVL.